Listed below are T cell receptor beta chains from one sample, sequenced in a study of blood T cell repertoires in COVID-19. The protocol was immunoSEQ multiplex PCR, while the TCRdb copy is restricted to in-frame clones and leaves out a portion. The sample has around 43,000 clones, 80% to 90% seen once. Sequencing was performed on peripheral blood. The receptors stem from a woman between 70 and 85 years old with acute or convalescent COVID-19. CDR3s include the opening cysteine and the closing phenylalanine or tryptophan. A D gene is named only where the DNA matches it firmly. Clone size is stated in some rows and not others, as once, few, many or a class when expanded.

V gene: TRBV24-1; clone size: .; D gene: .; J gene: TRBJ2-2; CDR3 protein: CATSVRGTGELFF; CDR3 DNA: TGTGCCACCAGTGTACGGGGGACCGGGGAGCTGTTTTTT
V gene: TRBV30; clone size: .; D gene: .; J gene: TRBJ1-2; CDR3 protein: CAWSVRWRGNYGYTF; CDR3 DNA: TGTGCCTGGAGTGTACGGTGGCGGGGTAACTATGGCTACACCTTC
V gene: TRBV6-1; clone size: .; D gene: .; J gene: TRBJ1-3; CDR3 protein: CASSEGTGYGNTIYF; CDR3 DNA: TGTGCCAGCAGTGAGGGAACAGGGTATGGAAACACCATATATTTT
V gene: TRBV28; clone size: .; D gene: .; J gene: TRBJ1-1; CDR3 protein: CASSPPIQGQEAFF; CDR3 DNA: TGTGCCAGCAGCCCACCTATCCAGGGGCAGGAAGCTTTCTTT
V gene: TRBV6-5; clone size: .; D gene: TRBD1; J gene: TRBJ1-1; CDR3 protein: CASSQGDTEAFF; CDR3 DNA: TGTGCCAGCAGTCAGGGGGACACTGAAGCTTTCTTT
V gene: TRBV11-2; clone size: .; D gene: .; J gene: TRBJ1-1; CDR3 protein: CASSPWGRGTEAFF; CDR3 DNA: TGTGCCAGCAGCCCCTGGGGGAGGGGCACTGAAGCTTTCTTT
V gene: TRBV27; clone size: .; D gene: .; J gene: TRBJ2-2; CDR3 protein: CASSPTTTVPWAGELFF; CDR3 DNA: TGTGCCAGCAGCCCAACCACGACAGTACCTTGGGCCGGGGAGCTGTTTTTT
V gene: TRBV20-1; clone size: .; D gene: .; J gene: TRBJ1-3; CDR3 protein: CSALSGNTIYF; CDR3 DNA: TGCAGTGCCTTATCGGGAAACACCATATATTTT
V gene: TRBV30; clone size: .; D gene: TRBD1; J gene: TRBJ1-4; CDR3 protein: CACLIMTGLNEKLFF; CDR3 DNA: TGTGCCTGCCTCATTATGACAGGGCTAAATGAAAAACTGTTTTTT
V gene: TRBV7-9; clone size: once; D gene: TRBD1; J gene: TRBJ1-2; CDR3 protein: CASSLGQGVDYGYTF; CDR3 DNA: TGTGCCAGCAGCTTAGGTCAGGGGGTTGACTATGGCTACACCTTC
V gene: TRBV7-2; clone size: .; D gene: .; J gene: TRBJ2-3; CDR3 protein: CASSLGLGTDTQYF; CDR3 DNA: TGTGCCAGCAGCTTAGGACTAGGCACAGATACGCAGTATTTT
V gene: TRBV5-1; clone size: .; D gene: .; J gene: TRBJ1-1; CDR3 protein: CASSPSQGGGFTEAFF; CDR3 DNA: TGCGCCAGCAGCCCCAGCCAGGGTGGGGGCTTCACTGAAGCTTTCTTT
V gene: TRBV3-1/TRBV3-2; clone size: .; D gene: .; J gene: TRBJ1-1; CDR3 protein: CASWGVWDTEAFF; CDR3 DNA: TGTGCCAGCTGGGGGGTTTGGGACACTGAAGCTTTCTTT
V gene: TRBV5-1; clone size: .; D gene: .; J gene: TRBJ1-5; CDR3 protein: CASSLAPGADSNQPQHF; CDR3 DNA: TGCGCCAGCAGCTTGGCTCCGGGAGCAGATAGCAATCAGCCCCAGCATTTT
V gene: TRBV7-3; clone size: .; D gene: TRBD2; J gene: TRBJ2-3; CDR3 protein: CASRPSGRGTDTQYF; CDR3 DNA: TGTGCCAGCAGACCTAGCGGGAGGGGCACAGATACGCAGTATTTT
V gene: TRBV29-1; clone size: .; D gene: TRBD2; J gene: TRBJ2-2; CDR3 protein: CSVALSGGNTGELFF; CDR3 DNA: TGCAGCGTTGCCCTGAGCGGGGGAAACACCGGGGAGCTGTTTTTT
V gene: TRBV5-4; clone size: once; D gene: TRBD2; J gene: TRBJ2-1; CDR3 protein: CASSLGGTSGHNEQFF; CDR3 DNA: TGTGCCAGCAGCTTGGGAGGGACTAGCGGCCACAATGAGCAGTTCTTC
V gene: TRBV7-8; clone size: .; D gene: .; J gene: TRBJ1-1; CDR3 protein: CASSLGGALNTEAFF; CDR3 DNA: TGTGCCAGCAGCTTAGGTGGGGCCTTGAACACTGAAGCTTTCTTT
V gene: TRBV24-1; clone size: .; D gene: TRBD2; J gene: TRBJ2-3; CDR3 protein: CATSEMTSPRADTQYF; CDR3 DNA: TGTGCCACCAGTGAGATGACTAGCCCACGGGCAGATACGCAGTATTTT